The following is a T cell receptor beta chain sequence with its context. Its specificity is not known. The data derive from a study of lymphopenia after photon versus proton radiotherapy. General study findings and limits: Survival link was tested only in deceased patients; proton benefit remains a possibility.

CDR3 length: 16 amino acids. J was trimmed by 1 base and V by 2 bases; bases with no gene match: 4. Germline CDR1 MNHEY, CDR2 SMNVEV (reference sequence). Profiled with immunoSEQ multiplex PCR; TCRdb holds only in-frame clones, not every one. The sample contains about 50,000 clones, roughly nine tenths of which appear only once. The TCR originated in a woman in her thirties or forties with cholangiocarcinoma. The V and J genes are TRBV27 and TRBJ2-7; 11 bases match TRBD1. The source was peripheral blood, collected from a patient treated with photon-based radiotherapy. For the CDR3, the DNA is TGTGCCAGCAGTTTACTCAGGGACAGGGGGTCCTACGAGCAGTACTTC. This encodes CASSLLRDRGSYEQYF.